Listed below are T cell receptor beta chains from one sample, sequenced in a study of neoadjuvant anti-PD-1 for oral cavity cancer. Only in-frame clones appear in the TCRdb table, and some are missing; sequencing was by immunoSEQ multiplex PCR. The sample contains 15,000 or so clones, roughly 69% of which appear only once. The sequences come from PBMCs, collected before nivolumab (anti-PD-1) treatment. These receptors were obtained from a person aged 35-79 years with oral cavity squamous cell carcinoma. CDR3s include the opening cysteine and the closing phenylalanine or tryptophan. Each record gives: V gene, J gene, D gene, clone size, CDR3 protein, CDR3 DNA. D genes are given only for firm matches. Expanded clones are given a class, and other clones once, few, many or no size at all.

V: TRBV6-5
J: TRBJ1-1
D: -
size: -
CDR3: CASLGGVYMNTEAFF
DNA: TGTGCCAGCCTGGGGGGGGTATACATGAACACTGAAGCTTTCTTT

V: TRBV18
J: TRBJ1-1
D: -
size: -
CDR3: CASSPVADGEAFF
DNA: TGTGCCAGCTCACCAGTGGCTGACGGTGAAGCTTTCTTT

V: TRBV7-9
J: TRBJ1-1
D: -
size: -
CDR3: CASSLGGGLTEAFF
DNA: TGTGCCAGCAGCTTAGGCGGTGGGTTAACTGAAGCTTTCTTT

V: TRBV2
J: TRBJ2-1
D: TRBD1
size: once
CDR3: CASSEGTGSEQFF
DNA: TGTGCCAGCAGTGAGGGGACAGGGAGTGAGCAGTTCTTC

V: TRBV30
J: TRBJ1-1
D: -
size: once
CDR3: CAWSLGRNTEAFF
DNA: TGTGCCTGGAGTCTAGGGAGAAACACTGAAGCTTTCTTT

V: TRBV11-2
J: TRBJ1-5
D: -
size: -
CDR3: CASSSGLGGNQPQHF
DNA: TGTGCCAGCAGTTCCGGTCTCGGGGGCAATCAGCCCCAGCATTTT

V: TRBV2
J: TRBJ2-1
D: -
size: -
CDR3: CASIRGNPNEQFF
DNA: TGTGCCAGCATAAGGGGGAACCCCAATGAGCAGTTCTTC

V: TRBV30
J: TRBJ1-2
D: -
size: -
CDR3: CACPTTKGRSGYTF
DNA: TGTGCCTGCCCTACTACAAAGGGAAGGAGTGGCTACACCTTC

V: TRBV5-6
J: TRBJ1-1
D: TRBD1
size: once
CDR3: CASSPDRGLNTEAFF
DNA: TGTGCCAGCAGCCCCGACAGGGGGTTGAACACTGAAGCTTTCTTT

V: TRBV6-5
J: TRBJ2-7
D: -
size: -
CDR3: CASSRQTVSSYEQYF
DNA: TGTGCCAGCAGCCGCCAGACGGTTAGCTCCTACGAGCAGTACTTC

V: TRBV27
J: TRBJ1-2
D: -
size: -
CDR3: CASSLIGQRYGYTF
DNA: TGTGCCAGCAGTTTAATAGGCCAGAGATATGGCTACACCTTC

V: TRBV5-8
J: TRBJ2-5
D: -
size: few
CDR3: CASSLPMAQYF
DNA: TGTGCCAGCAGCTTGCCGATGGCCCAGTACTTC

V: TRBV19
J: TRBJ1-5
D: -
size: -
CDR3: CASSSLKAGTNQPQHF
DNA: TGTGCCAGTAGTAGCCTCAAGGCAGGGACTAATCAGCCCCAGCATTTT

V: TRBV9
J: TRBJ2-5
D: -
size: -
CDR3: CASSVGGWAARETQYF
DNA: TGTGCCAGCAGCGTAGGGGGGTGGGCAGCCCGAGAGACCCAGTACTTC

V: TRBV28
J: TRBJ2-1
D: -
size: -
CDR3: CASRGRSYNEQFF
DNA: TGTGCCAGCAGAGGACGTAGCTACAATGAGCAGTTCTTC

V: TRBV28
J: TRBJ2-1
D: TRBD1
size: -
CDR3: CASSKDRGKNEQFF
DNA: TGTGCCAGCAGTAAGGACAGGGGGAAAAATGAGCAGTTCTTC

V: TRBV6-5
J: TRBJ2-3
D: -
size: -
CDR3: CATRLGRKDTQYF
DNA: TGTGCCACCCGATTGGGAAGGAAAGATACGCAGTATTTT

V: TRBV7-9
J: TRBJ1-2
D: -
size: -
CDR3: CASSKGYSGGLNYGYTF
DNA: TGTGCCAGCAGCAAGGGGTATTCTGGGGGCCTTAACTATGGCTACACCTTC

V: TRBV7-8
J: TRBJ2-1
D: -
size: few
CDR3: CASSLQGYNEQFF
DNA: TGTGCCAGCAGCTTACAGGGGTACAATGAGCAGTTCTTC

V: TRBV11-2
J: TRBJ2-7
D: -
size: -
CDR3: CASSFSGGEAHEQYF
DNA: TGTGCCAGCAGCTTTTCTGGCGGGGAGGCCCACGAGCAGTACTTC

V: TRBV6-5
J: TRBJ2-3
D: -
size: -
CDR3: CASSSSTDTQYF
DNA: TGTGCCAGCAGTTCTAGCACAGATACGCAGTATTTT

V: TRBV27
J: TRBJ1-5
D: -
size: -
CDR3: CASSGQGRQPQHF
DNA: TGTGCCAGCAGTGGGCAGGGACGTCAGCCCCAGCATTTT

V: TRBV7-6
J: TRBJ2-1
D: TRBD2
size: once
CDR3: CASSIASGRSEQFF
DNA: TGTGCCAGCAGCATCGCTAGCGGGAGGAGTGAGCAGTTCTTC